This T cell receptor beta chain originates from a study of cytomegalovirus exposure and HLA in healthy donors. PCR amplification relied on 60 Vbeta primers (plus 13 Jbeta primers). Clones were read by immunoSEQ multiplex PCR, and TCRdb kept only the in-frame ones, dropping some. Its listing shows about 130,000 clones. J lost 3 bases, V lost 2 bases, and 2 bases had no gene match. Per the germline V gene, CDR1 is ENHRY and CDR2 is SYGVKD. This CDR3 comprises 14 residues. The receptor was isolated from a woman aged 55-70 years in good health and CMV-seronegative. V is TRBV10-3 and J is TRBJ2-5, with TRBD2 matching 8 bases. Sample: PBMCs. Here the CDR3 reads CAISEREGEETQYF. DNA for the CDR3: TGTGCCATCAGTGAGCGGGAGGGCGAAGAGACCCAGTACTTC.